These 27 T cell receptor beta chains were sequenced from one sample in a study of blood T cell repertoires in COVID-19. Repertoires were generated with immunoSEQ multiplex PCR, while TCRdb's copy carries only in-frame clones and drops some. The sample yields about 370,000 clones, 80% to 90% seen once. Sequencing was carried out using PBMCs or T cells enriched from blood (not recorded which). All receptors come from a man aged 18-30 years who had recovered from COVID-19.

This clone came up once. V gene TRBV7-9 combines with J gene TRBJ1-2, with 7 bases matching TRBD1. Germline-derived CDR1 and CDR2 are SEHNR and FQNEAQ (reference sequence). This CDR3 has 14 residues. With V trimmed by 3 bases and J by 8 bases, 9 bases remained unmatched. The CDR3 coding sequence is TGTGCCAGCAGCTTTCCGGGACAGACCGGGGGCTACACCTTC. Translated, it gives CASSFPGQTGGYTF.

This CDR3 reads CASSPPWTGGITEAFF. CDR3 nucleotides: TGTGCCAGCTCACCCCCTTGGACAGGGGGAATTACTGAAGCTTTCTTT. The chain couples TRBV18 to TRBJ1-1, with TRBD1 identical over 10 bases. The CDR3 is made up of 16 amino acids. The trim removed 3 bases at V and 5 bases at J, leaving 9 bases unmatched. Germline V lookup: CDR1 KGHSH, CDR2 LQKENI.

With respect to this clone: Other DNA sequences in this specimen translate into the identical CDR3. This chain links TRBV6-5 with TRBJ2-3; possible D gene TRBD2, 6 bases. There are 15 residues in the CDR3. V dropped 0 bases and J dropped 1 base, with 8 bases sitting between them. Germline values: CDR1 MNHEY, CDR2 SVGAGI. The CDR3 DNA reads as TGTGCCAGCAGTTACTCGTTAGCGGGCACAGATACGCAGTATTTT. It translates to CASSYSLAGTDTQYF.

This clone showed up just once. Here the CDR3 reads CASSKEEGTGELFF. For the CDR3, the DNA is TGTGCCAGCAGCAAAGAGGAGGGGACCGGGGAGCTGTTTTTT. The chain carries TRBV21-1 and TRBJ2-2; TRBD2, the table's D call, lacks a check against the DNA. TRBV21-1 is a pseudogene locus. The CDR3 contains 14 residues.

The chain links TRBV9 to TRBJ2-3; TRBD1 aligns across 7 bases. In germline, CDR1 is SGDLS, CDR2 YYNGEE. The CDR3 has 17 residues. J was trimmed by 1 base and V by 4 bases; bases with no gene match: 12. CDR3 loop: CASSPLSTTGGTDTQYF. The DNA of the CDR3 is TGTGCCAGCAGCCCACTATCCACAACAGGGGGCACAGATACGCAGTATTTT.

The V call is TRBV9, the J call TRBJ1-4; 12 bases agree with TRBD1. The CDR3 spans 15 residues. The ends lost 0 bases at V and 10 bases at J; junction bases unmatched: 4. CDR1 SGDLS and CDR2 YYNGEE come from the germline V gene. Written as DNA, the CDR3 is TGTGCCAGCAGCGTAGAGGGGACAGGGGGCGGAAAACTGTTTTTT. Its protein is CASSVEGTGGGKLFF.

The chain employs TRBV12-3 or TRBV12-4 and TRBJ2-1; 7 bases are a match to TRBD1. V lost 6 bases and J lost 8; bases outside the gene matches: 4. CDR3 length: 12 residues. CDR3 bases: TGTGCCAGCAGGACCACAGGGGATGAGCAGTTCTTC. It encodes CASRTTGDEQFF.

CDR3 amino acids: CASSRTDNGYTF. CDR3 nucleotides: TGTGCCAGCAGTAGGACAGACAATGGCTACACCTTC. The genes are TRBV6-5 and TRBJ1-2; D may be TRBD1 (6 bases). The germline V gene has CDR1 MNHEY and CDR2 SVGAGI. The CDR3 consists of 12 residues. V lost 5 bases and J 6 bases, leaving 10 bases between the germline ends.

This chain uses TRBV5-5 with TRBJ2-5; D is possibly TRBD1 (6 bases). V lost 3 bases and J lost 4, with 10 bases in between. CDR3 length: 13 residues. The germline CDR1 and CDR2 sequences are SGHKS and YYEKEE (reference sequence). The CDR3: CASSSFRGETQYF. CDR3 bases: TGTGCCAGCAGCTCGTTCAGGGGAGAGACCCAGTACTTC.

This sequence joins TRBV20-1 and TRBJ2-7; maybe TRBD2 (7 bases). Germline CDR1 reads DFQATT; CDR2 reads SNEGSKA (reference sequence). V gave up 3 bases and J gave up 2 bases, with 11 bases separating them. CDR3 size: 13 residues. The CDR3 loop is CSASSGGAYEQYF. In nucleotides, the CDR3 is TGCAGTGCTAGTTCGGGGGGCGCCTACGAGCAGTACTTC.

The rearrangement joins TRBV10-3 to TRBJ1-6, with 8 bases that match TRBD1. The V gene's germline CDR1 is ENHRY and CDR2 SYGVKD. The J segment lost 6 bases and the V segment lost 6 bases, leaving 10 bases of the junction unmatched. The CDR3 extends over 16 amino acids. The CDR3 protein is CAISGPDRVGNSPLHF. Written as DNA, the CDR3 is TGTGCCATCAGCGGTCCGGACAGGGTTGGTAATTCACCCCTCCACTTT.

The chain has TRBV27 and TRBJ2-1, with a possible D match to TRBD2 (5 bases). Trimming pared 5 bases from V and 0 bases from J, leaving 11 bases between. Looked up from germline, CDR1 is MNHEY and CDR2 is SMNVEV (reference sequence). The CDR3 is 15 amino acids. The DNA for the CDR3 is TGTGCCAGCAGTAGAAGCGGAAGCTCCTACAATGAGCAGTTCTTC. This codes for CASSRSGSSYNEQFF.

This rearrangement joins TRBV2 to TRBJ1-5; D unclear. This CDR3 region has 13 residues. CDR1 and CDR2 (germline): SNHLY, FYNNEI. The ends were cut back, 6 bases at V and 4 bases at J, with 10 bases in the middle. This CDR3 is CASSPSRNQPQHF. Written as DNA, the CDR3 is TGTGCCAGCAGCCCCAGCAGGAATCAGCCCCAGCATTTT.

This clone was recorded only once. The chain combines TRBV9 with TRBJ2-2, with TRBD2 matching 9 bases. There are 17 residues in the CDR3. Germline CDR1 SGDLS, CDR2 YYNGEE. The V segment lost 0 bases and the J segment 5 bases; nucleotides outside the gene matches: 8. The CDR3 bases are TGTGCCAGCAGCGTAGCTACTGGACTAGCGTTGACCGGGGAGCTGTTTTTT. Its protein is CASSVATGLALTGELFF.

The chain employs TRBV4-1 and TRBJ1-6, with TRBD1 as a possible D gene (6 bases). The germline V gene encodes CDR1 MGHRA and CDR2 YSYEKL. This CDR3 is 16 amino acids long. With 0 bases removed from V and 14 bases from J, the gap between germline ends came to 20 bases. This CDR3 is CASSQEPQDSRLALHF. In DNA form, the CDR3 reads TGCGCCAGCAGCCAAGAGCCCCAGGACAGCCGGTTGGCCCTCCACTTT.

The J gene is TRBJ1-3, the V gene TRBV7-2; 8 bases agree with TRBD1. Trimming removed 4 bases from V and 5 bases from J; junction bases left unmatched: 7. The V gene's germline CDR1 is SGHTA and CDR2 FQGNSA. This CDR3 is 15 amino acids long. The CDR3 is CASSSDRGIRNTIYF. The CDR3 DNA reads TGTGCCAGCAGCTCCGACAGGGGAATTAGAAACACCATATATTTT. Based on the CDR3 plus reference TRBV7-2 and TRBJ1-3, the full variable domain is GAGVSQSPSNKVTEKGKDVELRCDPISGHTALYWYRQSLGQGLEFLIYFQGNSAPDKSGLPSDRFSAERTGGSVSTLTIQRTQQEDSAVYLCASSSDRGIRNTIYFGEGSWLTVV.

This chain joins TRBV5-5 and TRBJ1-5; TRBD1 aligns across 9 bases. Germline-derived CDR1 and CDR2 are SGHKS and YYEKEE (reference sequence). The ends lost 4 bases at V and 5 bases at J; junction bases unmatched: 7. The CDR3 contains 15 residues. The CDR3 loop reads CASSLGQGPYQPQHF. CDR3 sequence (DNA): TGTGCCAGCAGCCTCGGACAGGGGCCTTATCAGCCCCAGCATTTT. Supplemented by reference TRBV5-5 and TRBJ1-5, the full variable domain reads DAGVTQSPTHLIKTRGQQVTLRCSPISGHKSVSWYQQVLGQGPQFIFQYYEKEERGRGNFPDRFSARQFPNYSSELNVNALLLGDSALYLCASSLGQGPYQPQHFGDGTRLSIL.

This chain links TRBV6-5 with TRBJ2-7; 7 bases map to TRBD1. The CDR3 runs 15 residues. Germline-derived CDR1 and CDR2 are MNHEY and SVGAGI. The V and J ends lost 4 bases and 10 bases, in that order; junction bases with no gene match: 16. This chain's CDR3 is CASSWRITGDLLQYF. CDR3 in DNA: TGTGCCAGCAGTTGGAGAATAACAGGGGACCTCCTCCAGTACTTC.

The CDR3 coding sequence is TGTGCCAGCAGCTTTCGACAGGGCCAAGAGACCCAGTACTTC. Amino acids: CASSFRQGQETQYF. V is TRBV5-4 and J is TRBJ2-5; 7 nucleotides align to TRBD1. V lost 2 bases and J lost 1; bases outside the gene matches: 2. The germline V gene has CDR1 SGHNT and CDR2 YYREEE (reference sequence). This CDR3 contains 14 residues.

This chain joins TRBV3-1 (or the pseudogene TRBV3-2) and TRBJ2-3; possible D gene TRBD2, 6 bases. Trimming took 0 bases from V and 13 from J, leaving 17 bases between them. The germline V gene has CDR1 LGHDT and CDR2 YNNKEL (reference sequence). The CDR3 runs 14 residues. The CDR3 reads CASSQDPRKRREYF. DNA for the CDR3: TGTGCCAGCAGCCAAGATCCCCGGAAGCGGAGGGAGTATTTT.

V and J are TRBV5-4 and TRBJ2-7; 8 bases align to TRBD2. Per germline, CDR1 SGHNT and CDR2 YYREEE (reference sequence). The CDR3 loop spans 13 amino acids. The CDR3 DNA is TGTGCACTCGGGAGGGAGTTTAAGGGCGAGCAGTACTTC. Protein sequence: CALGREFKGEQYF.

J is TRBJ1-1 and V is TRBV28; no definite D call. The CDR3 has 13 amino acids. V shed 3 bases and J shed 0 bases, with 5 bases lying between them. Germline CDR1 is MDHEN and CDR2 is SYDVKM. The CDR3 bases are TGTGCCAGCAGTTTTCGTCTGAACACTGAAGCTTTCTTT. Translated: CASSFRLNTEAFF. The whole variable domain, remainder taken from reference TRBV28 and TRBJ1-1, is DVKVTQSSRYLVKRTGEKVFLECVQDMDHENMFWYRQDPGLGLRLIYFSYDVKMKEKGDIPEGYSVSREKKERFSLILESASTNQTSMYLCASSFRLNTEAFFGQGTRLTVV.

The chain couples TRBV2 to TRBJ1-1; D unclear. Germline lookup yields CDR1 SNHLY and CDR2 FYNNEI. Trimming left V 3 bases short and J 2 bases short, with 10 bases between. The CDR3 extends over 14 amino acids. CDR3 DNA sequence: TGTGCCAGCAGTGACATGGGAGTCAACACTGAAGCTTTCTTT. The encoded protein is CASSDMGVNTEAFF.

This CDR3 is CASTPKGVHVATNEKLFF. Here the CDR3 DNA reads TGTGCCAGTACCCCTAAGGGGGTCCACGTTGCAACTAATGAAAAACTGTTTTTT. The chain combines TRBV19 with TRBJ1-4; maybe TRBD1 (6 bases). The CDR3 covers 18 residues. The ends were cut back, 7 bases at V and 0 bases at J, with 21 bases in the middle. Germline CDR1 is LNHDA and CDR2 is SQIVND (reference sequence).

The rearrangement uses TRBV9 and TRBJ2-1, with a tentative D call TRBD2 (6 bases). Germline CDR1 is SGDLS and CDR2 is YYNGEE. The CDR3 spans 16 residues. Trimming removed 4 bases from V and 0 bases from J, with 14 bases in between. CDR3 coding DNA: TGTGCCAGCAGCCTCGGGGGAGCGAGCTCCTACAATGAGCAGTTCTTC. This codes for CASSLGGASSYNEQFF. Variable domain in full (rest from reference TRBV9 and TRBJ2-1): DSGVTQTPKHLITATGQRVTLRCSPRSGDLSVYWYQQSLDQGLQFLIQYYNGEERAKGNILERFSAQQFPDLHSELNLSSLELGDSALYFCASSLGGASSYNEQFFGPGTRLTVL.

The chain joins TRBV11-2 to TRBJ1-3; 9 bases agree with TRBD1. J was trimmed by 1 base and V by 7 bases; bases with no gene match: 17. Germline CDR1 is SGHAT and CDR2 is FQNNGV. This CDR3 contains 19 residues. The CDR3 reads CASNEVTTGGLFSGNTIYF. For the CDR3, the DNA is TGTGCCAGCAATGAGGTCACGACAGGGGGACTTTTTTCTGGAAACACCATATATTTT.

The gene calls are TRBV7-3 and TRBJ2-5; 12 nucleotides align to TRBD2. CDR3 size: 18 residues. V was pared by 0 bases and J by 0 bases, with 5 bases of the junction left unmatched. Germline assignment: CDR1 SGHTA and CDR2 FQGTGA. CDR3: CASSLTLAGGVNQETQYF. In DNA, the CDR3 is TGTGCCAGCAGCTTAACACTAGCGGGAGGCGTGAACCAAGAGACCCAGTACTTC.